The 14 T cell receptor beta chains below come from one sample, sequenced in a study of T cell responses to AZD1222 COVID-19 vaccine. The table came from immunoSEQ multiplex PCR; TCRdb's copy has only in-frame clones and leaves some out. Of about 120,000 clones in the sample, around 91% were seen once. The sequences come from peripheral blood, collected 28 days after the second AZD1222 dose. The source is an adult who received the AZD1222 COVID-19 vaccine.

The rearrangement joins TRBV27 to TRBJ2-1; the D gene is possibly TRBD1 (5 bases). Germline loops: CDR1 MNHEY, CDR2 SMNVEV (reference sequence). V lost 4 bases, J lost 12 bases, and 22 bases lay in between. The length of the CDR3 is 15 residues. For the CDR3, the DNA is TGTGCCAGCAGTTCTAGACAGAACCTTCCCTTGGGGCAGTTCTTC. Translated, it gives CASSSRQNLPLGQFF.

The table lists this clone with a count of one. The chain joins TRBV19 to TRBJ1-1; 9 bases line up with TRBD1. Trimming took 5 bases from V and 8 from J; bases not matched to a gene: 9. The CDR3 has 14 amino acids. The germline CDR1 and CDR2 sequences are LNHDA and SQIVND (reference sequence). The CDR3 nucleotides are TGTGCCAGTAGTTTCTCCGGGACAGGGCGGGAAGCTTTCTTT. Translating it yields CASSFSGTGREAFF. The whole variable domain, remainder taken from reference TRBV19 and TRBJ1-1, is DGGITQSPKYLFRKEGQNVTLSCEQNLNHDAMYWYRQDPGQGLRLIYYSQIVNDFQKGDIAEGYSVSREKKESFPLTVTSAQKNPTAFYLCASSFSGTGREAFFGQGTRLTVV.

The chain joins TRBV28 to TRBJ2-1, with a possible D match to TRBD1 (6 bases). The CDR3 runs to 16 residues. Germline V gene data show CDR1 as MDHEN and CDR2 as SYDVKM. Trimming stripped 6 bases from V and 4 bases from J, with 19 bases between. CDR3 in DNA: TGTGCCAGCAGCACACAGGGAGCCCGGTATTACAATGAGCAGTTCTTC. Translating gives CASSTQGARYYNEQFF.

This chain joins TRBV13 and TRBJ2-3; 7 positions agree with TRBD2. The germline V gene has CDR1 PRHDT and CDR2 FYEKMQ (reference sequence). The CDR3 consists of 16 residues. Germline trimming cut 5 bases from V and 2 bases from J; bases unmatched to any gene: 10. CDR3 protein: CASSAGLAENTDTQYF. CDR3 DNA: TGTGCCAGCAGCGCGGGGCTAGCGGAGAACACAGATACGCAGTATTTT.

This chain joins TRBV28 and TRBJ1-1, with TRBD1 matching over 7 bases. The germline V gene has CDR1 MDHEN and CDR2 SYDVKM. This CDR3 spans 14 amino acids. The V segment lost 4 bases and the J segment 7 bases; nucleotides outside the gene matches: 9. CDR3 sequence: CASSSVTGDLEAFF. CDR3 sequence (DNA): TGTGCCAGCAGTTCTGTAACAGGGGACCTTGAAGCTTTCTTT.

This clone showed up just once. The chain carries TRBV7-2 and TRBJ1-1; 8 bases agree with TRBD1. Losses at the gene ends were 6 bases for V and 4 bases for J; bases not matched to a gene: 7. The CDR3 runs to 14 residues. Germline V gene sequence: CDR1 SGHTA, CDR2 FQGNSA. CDR3 sequence reads: CASSSPTGVTEAFF. The CDR3 bases are TGTGCCAGCAGTTCTCCGACAGGGGTCACTGAAGCTTTCTTT.

The V and J genes are TRBV4-2 and TRBJ2-7, with D perhaps matching TRBD2 (6 bases). This CDR3 is built from 17 residues. With 3 bases removed from V and 1 base from J, the gap between germline ends came to 19 bases. In germline, CDR1 is LGHNA, CDR2 YNFKEQ. The DNA of the CDR3 is TGTGCCAGCAGCCACGCAGGGTCCGGGAGCGGATCCTACGAGCAGTACTTC. Amino acid sequence: CASSHAGSGSGSYEQYF.

This clone was recorded once. This chain joins TRBV5-1 and TRBJ1-1, with D tentatively TRBD1 (6 bases). The CDR3 has 16 amino acids. The germline V and J ends were trimmed by 3 bases and 5 bases, with 20 bases remaining between them. The germline V gene has CDR1 SGHRS and CDR2 YFSETQ. DNA for the CDR3: TGCGCCAGCAGCTGGGGGGCAGGGCGGAGAGGTACTGAAGCTTTCTTT. Protein sequence: CASSWGAGRRGTEAFF.

This chain uses TRBV4-2 with TRBJ1-1, with D hard to call. V lost 1 base, J lost 0 bases, and 9 bases lay in between. The CDR3 totals 15 residues. Germline lookup yields CDR1 LGHNA and CDR2 YNFKEQ. In nucleotides, the CDR3 is TGTGCCAGCAGCCAAGCGTGGGTCCTGAACACTGAAGCTTTCTTT. This gives the protein CASSQAWVLNTEAFF.

V is TRBV27 and J is TRBJ1-2, with 7 bases aligning to TRBD1. The V gene end was trimmed by 4 bases and the J gene end by 4 bases; junction bases not matched to a gene: 3. This CDR3 contains 13 residues. CDR1 and CDR2 from the germline V gene are MNHEY and SMNVEV (reference sequence). This CDR3 reads CASSSTGSYGYTF. Written as DNA, the CDR3 is TGTGCCAGCAGTTCGACAGGGAGCTATGGCTACACCTTC.

The chain is built from TRBV3-1 (or the pseudogene TRBV3-2) and TRBJ1-5; no clear D. This CDR3 spans 13 amino acids. Per the germline V gene, CDR1 is LGHDT and CDR2 is YNNKEL (reference sequence). V was clipped by 3 bases and J by 5 bases, with 8 bases between them. CDR3 protein: CASSHGEYQPQHF. The CDR3, as DNA: TGTGCCAGCAGCCACGGTGAGTATCAGCCCCAGCATTTT.

The rearrangement uses TRBV19 and TRBJ1-2, with a tentative D call TRBD1 (5 bases). The CDR3 contains 12 residues. Germline CDR1 reads LNHDA; CDR2 reads SQIVND (reference sequence). The chain's CDR3 is CATEGPNYGYTF. The CDR3 coding sequence is TGTGCGACTGAGGGGCCTAACTATGGCTACACCTTC.

The chain is built from TRBV30 and TRBJ2-2, with 11 bases matching TRBD2. CDR1 is GTSNPN, CDR2 SVGIG, per germline (reference sequence). The CDR3 covers 14 residues. With V trimmed by 4 bases and J by 6 bases, 4 bases remained unmatched. In DNA form, the CDR3 reads TGTGCCTGGACGTTAGCGGGAGGGCCCGGGGAGCTGTTTTTT. Its protein product is CAWTLAGGPGELFF.

The V and J genes are TRBV10-3 and TRBJ2-1; perhaps TRBD2 as D (5 bases). The germline gives CDR1 ENHRY, CDR2 SYGVKD. The CDR3 is made up of 14 amino acids. V was clipped by 2 bases and J by 9 bases, with 14 bases between them. The CDR3 sequence is CAISEAASSVEQFF. In DNA form, the CDR3 reads TGTGCCATCAGTGAGGCGGCTAGCTCGGTTGAGCAGTTCTTC.